The subject of this entry is one T cell receptor (beta chain). The sample belongs to a study of blood T cell repertoires in COVID-19. Study as a whole: The samples span acute and convalescent COVID-19 from the United States, Italy and Spain. The cDNA or gDNA used as material had been derived from T cells, B-cell-depleted T cells, or PBMCs.

Germline trimming cut 7 bases from V and 4 bases from J; bases unmatched to any gene: 7. CDR3 length: 15 amino acids. Germline V gene sequence: CDR1 ENHRY, CDR2 SYGVKD. While infection was still active, Seattle patients were enrolled and then followed longitudinally. As handled by the study authors: Researchers report that nucleated cell counts were estimated from reference gene primer amplification. Measured with immunoSEQ multiplex PCR; TCRdb has only the in-frame clones, and not every one. V, J and clone size were drawn from that table, and D and trimming were deduced from the DNA. The sample gives some 190,000 clones, roughly 80% of which show up once; approximately 8% is in the top ten.

This TCR derives from a woman aged 60-75 years with COVID-19, enrolled during active disease. The chain joins TRBV10-3 to TRBJ1-3, with 10 positions matching TRBD1. The sample taken for sequencing was peripheral blood. The CDR3 is CAINRDRGAGNTIYF. Here the CDR3 DNA reads TGTGCCATCAATCGGGACAGGGGAGCGGGAAACACCATATATTTT.